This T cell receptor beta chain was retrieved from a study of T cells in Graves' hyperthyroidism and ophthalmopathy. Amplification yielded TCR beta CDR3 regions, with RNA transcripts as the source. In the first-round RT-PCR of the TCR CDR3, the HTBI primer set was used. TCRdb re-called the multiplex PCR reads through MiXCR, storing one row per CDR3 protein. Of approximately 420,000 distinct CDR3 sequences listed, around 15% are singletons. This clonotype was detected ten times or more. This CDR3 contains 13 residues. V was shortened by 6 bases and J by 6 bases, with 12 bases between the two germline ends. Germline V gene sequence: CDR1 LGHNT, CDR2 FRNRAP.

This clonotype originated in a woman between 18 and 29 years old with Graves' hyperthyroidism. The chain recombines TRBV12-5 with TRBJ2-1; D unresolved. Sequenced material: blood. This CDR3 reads CASGTEMVNEQFF. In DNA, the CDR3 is TGTGCTAGTGGCACCGAGATGGTCAATGAGCAGTTCTTC.